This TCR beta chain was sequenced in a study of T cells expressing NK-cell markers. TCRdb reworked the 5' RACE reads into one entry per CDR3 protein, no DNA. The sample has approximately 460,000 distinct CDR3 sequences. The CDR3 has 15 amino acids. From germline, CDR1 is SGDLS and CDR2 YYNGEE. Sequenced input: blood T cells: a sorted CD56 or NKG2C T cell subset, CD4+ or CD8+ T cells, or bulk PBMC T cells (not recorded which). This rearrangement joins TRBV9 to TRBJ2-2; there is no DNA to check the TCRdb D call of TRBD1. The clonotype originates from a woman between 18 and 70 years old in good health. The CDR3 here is CASSSRTGTTGELFF.